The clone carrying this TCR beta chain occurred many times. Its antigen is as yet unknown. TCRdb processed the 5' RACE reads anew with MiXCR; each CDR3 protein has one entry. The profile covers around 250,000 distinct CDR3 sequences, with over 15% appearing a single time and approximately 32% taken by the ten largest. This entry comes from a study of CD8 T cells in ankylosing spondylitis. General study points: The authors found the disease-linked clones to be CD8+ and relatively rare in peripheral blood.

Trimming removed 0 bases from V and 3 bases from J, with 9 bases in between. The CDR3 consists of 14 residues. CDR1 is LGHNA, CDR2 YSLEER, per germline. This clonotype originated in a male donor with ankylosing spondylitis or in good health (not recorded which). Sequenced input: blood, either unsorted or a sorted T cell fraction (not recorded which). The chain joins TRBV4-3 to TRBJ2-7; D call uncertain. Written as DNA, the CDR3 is TGCGCCAGCAGCCAAGACTATTTAGTCTACGAGCAGTACTTC. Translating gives CASSQDYLVYEQYF.